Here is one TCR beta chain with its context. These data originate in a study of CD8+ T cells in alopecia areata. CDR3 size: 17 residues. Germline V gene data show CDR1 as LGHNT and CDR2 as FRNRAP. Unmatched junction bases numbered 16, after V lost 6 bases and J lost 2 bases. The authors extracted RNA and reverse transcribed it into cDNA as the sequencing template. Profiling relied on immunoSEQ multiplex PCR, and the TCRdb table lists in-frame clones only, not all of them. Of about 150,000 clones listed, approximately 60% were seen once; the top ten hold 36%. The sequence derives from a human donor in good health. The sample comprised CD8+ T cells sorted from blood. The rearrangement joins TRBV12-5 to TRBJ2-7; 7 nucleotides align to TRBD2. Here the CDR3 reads CASGWAPSGSGTYEQYF. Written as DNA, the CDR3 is TGTGCTAGTGGATGGGCCCCTAGCGGTTCAGGAACCTACGAGCAGTACTTC. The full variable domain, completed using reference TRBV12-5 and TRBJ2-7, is DARVTQTPRHKVTEMGQEVTMRCQPILGHNTVFWYRQTMMQGLELLAYFRNRAPLDDSGMPKDRFSAEMPDATLATLKIQPSEPRDSAVYFCASGWAPSGSGTYEQYFGPGTRLTVT.